This T cell receptor beta chain derives from a study of cytotoxic CD8 clonotypes in ibrutinib-treated CLL. V was shortened by 7 bases and J by 0 bases, with 12 bases between the two germline ends. The CDR3 totals 14 residues. CDR1 is SNHLY, CDR2 FYNNEI, per germline. Measured with immunoSEQ multiplex PCR; TCRdb has only the in-frame clones, and not every one. This table has 35,000 to 40,000 clones, 60% to 80% appearing once. This sequence joins TRBV2 and TRBJ1-1, with D uncertain. The origin of this receptor is a human donor with chronic lymphocytic leukemia. The input for sequencing was PBMCs, taken at disease progression, from a patient treated with ibrutinib. CDR3 residues: CASIYRDMNTEAFF. CDR3 DNA sequence: TGTGCCAGCATATATCGAGACATGAACACTGAAGCTTTCTTT.